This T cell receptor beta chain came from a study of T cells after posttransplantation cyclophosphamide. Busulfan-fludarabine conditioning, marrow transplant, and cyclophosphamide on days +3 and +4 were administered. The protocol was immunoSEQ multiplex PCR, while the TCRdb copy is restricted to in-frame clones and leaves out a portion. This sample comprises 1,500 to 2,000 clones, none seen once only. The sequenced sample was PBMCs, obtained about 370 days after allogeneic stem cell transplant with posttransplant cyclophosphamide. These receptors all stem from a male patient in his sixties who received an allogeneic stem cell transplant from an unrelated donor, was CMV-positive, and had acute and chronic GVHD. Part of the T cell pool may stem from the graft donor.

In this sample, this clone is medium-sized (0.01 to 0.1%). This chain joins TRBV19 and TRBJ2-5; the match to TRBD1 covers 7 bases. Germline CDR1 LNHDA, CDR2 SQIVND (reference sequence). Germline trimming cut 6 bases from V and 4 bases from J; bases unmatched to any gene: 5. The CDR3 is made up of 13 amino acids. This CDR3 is CASRDRVRETQYF. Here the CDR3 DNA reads TGTGCCAGTAGAGACAGGGTGCGAGAGACCCAGTACTTC. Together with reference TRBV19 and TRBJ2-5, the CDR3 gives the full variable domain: DGGITQSPKYLFRKEGQNVTLSCEQNLNHDAMYWYRQDPGQGLRLIYYSQIVNDFQKGDIAEGYSVSREKKESFPLTVTSAQKNPTAFYLCASRDRVRETQYFGPGTRLLVL.